The subject of this entry is one T cell receptor (beta chain). V was shortened by 4 bases and J by 6 bases, with 16 bases between the two germline ends. This CDR3 spans 15 amino acids. Germline CDR1 is SGHRS and CDR2 is YFSETQ. These data come from a study of shared clonotypes between healthy human individuals. Data came from immunoSEQ multiplex PCR; TCRdb stores just in-frame clones and leaves some out. The sample records some 1.1 million clones, approximately 77% being singletons. The material sequenced was memory CD4+ T cells from PBMCs. Subset here: CD45RA-negative fraction. The origin of this receptor is a man aged 18 to 29 in good health. Some clones in this sample may be carry-over from other donors' samples. The V call is TRBV5-1, the J call TRBJ2-2; perhaps TRBD2 as D (5 bases). The CDR3 region is CASSTRAFGPGELFF. The CDR3 region has the DNA TGCGCCAGCAGCACTAGGGCATTCGGCCCCGGGGAGCTGTTTTTT.